Listed below are T cell receptor beta chains from one sample, sequenced in a study of blood T cell repertoires in COVID-19. The table came from immunoSEQ multiplex PCR; TCRdb's copy has only in-frame clones and leaves some out. Of 180,000 or so clones listed, 70% to 80% are singletons. The sample consisted of peripheral blood. The receptors stem from a woman in her forties or fifties with active or convalescent COVID-19. Both conserved end residues are part of each CDR3. The D gene is left open where the match is weak. The listing skips clone size in some rows; elsewhere it reads once, few, many or a size class.

j_call clone_size v_call d_call cdr3_aa cdr3_nt
TRBJ2-4 - TRBV29-1 TRBD1 CSVGAGGRNIQYF TGCAGCGTTGGGGCAGGGGGCAGGAACATTCAGTACTTC
TRBJ2-7 - TRBV9 TRBD1 CASSAQGAGYEQYF TGTGCCAGCAGCGCCCAGGGGGCCGGGTACGAGCAGTACTTC
TRBJ2-6 once TRBV6-1 - CASSEIYLGAVSGANVLTF TGTGCCAGCAGTGAAATTTATCTGGGGGCGGTCTCTGGGGCCAACGTCCTGACTTTC
TRBJ2-1 - TRBV5-1 TRBD2 CASSSGTSGGADEQFF TGCGCCAGCAGCTCGGGGACTAGCGGGGGGGCCGATGAGCAGTTCTTC
TRBJ1-1 - TRBV7-9 TRBD1 CASREGTGNTEAFF TGTGCCAGCAGAGAAGGGACAGGGAACACTGAAGCTTTCTTT
TRBJ1-2 - TRBV7-8 - CASSPLAGVNYGYTF TGTGCCAGCAGCCCGCTGGCCGGAGTTAACTATGGCTACACCTTC
TRBJ1-2 - TRBV4-2 TRBD1 CASRDPGQGGNYGYTF TGTGCCAGCCGCGACCCCGGACAGGGCGGGAACTATGGCTACACCTTC
TRBJ1-1 - TRBV18 TRBD1 CASAGGVNTEAFF TGTGCCAGCGCAGGGGGTGTAAACACTGAAGCTTTCTTT
TRBJ1-3 - TRBV28 - CASSLRQDGGNTIYF TGTGCCAGCAGTTTGCGACAGGATGGGGGAAACACCATATATTTT
TRBJ1-2 - TRBV12-3/TRBV12-4 TRBD1 CASADRLYYGYTF TGTGCCAGCGCGGACAGGCTGTACTATGGCTACACCTTC